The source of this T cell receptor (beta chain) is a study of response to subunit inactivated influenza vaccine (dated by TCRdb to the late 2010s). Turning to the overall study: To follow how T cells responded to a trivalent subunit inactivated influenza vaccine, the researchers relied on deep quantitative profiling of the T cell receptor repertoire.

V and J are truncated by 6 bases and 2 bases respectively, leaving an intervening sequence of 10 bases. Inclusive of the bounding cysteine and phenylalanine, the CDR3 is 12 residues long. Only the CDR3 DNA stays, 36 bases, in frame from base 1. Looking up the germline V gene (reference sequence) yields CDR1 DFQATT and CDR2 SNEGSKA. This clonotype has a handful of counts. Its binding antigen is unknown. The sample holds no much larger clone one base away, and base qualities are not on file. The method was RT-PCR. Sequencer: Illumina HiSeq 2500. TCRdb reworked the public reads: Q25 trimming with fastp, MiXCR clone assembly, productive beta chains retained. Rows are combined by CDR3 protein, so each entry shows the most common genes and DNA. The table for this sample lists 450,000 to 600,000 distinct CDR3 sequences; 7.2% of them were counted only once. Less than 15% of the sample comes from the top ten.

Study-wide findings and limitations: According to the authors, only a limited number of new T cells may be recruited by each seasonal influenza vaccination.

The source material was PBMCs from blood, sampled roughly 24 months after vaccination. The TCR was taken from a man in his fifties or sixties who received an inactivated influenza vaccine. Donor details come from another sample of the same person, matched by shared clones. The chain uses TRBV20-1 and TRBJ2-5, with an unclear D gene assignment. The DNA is TGCAGTGCAACTCCCCTGCAAGAGACCCAGTACTTC. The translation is CSATPLQETQYF.